The sequence of this T cell receptor (delta chain) was determined in a study of gamma-delta T cells after stem cell transplantation. TCRdb redid the clone calls on the RT-PCR reads with CATT. The sample shows approximately 3,000 delta-chain clones, about 12% of them seen only once. Germline CDR1 is TSWWSYY and CDR2 is QGS. V lost 1 base and J lost 3, with 15 bases in between. The CDR3 consists of 16 residues. This clone was recorded a few times. Sequencing used gamma-delta T cells. This receptor was obtained from a human donor. It is not recorded whose cells these are; they may come from a transplant donor. V and J are TRDV1 and TRDJ1; tentative D call: TRDD3 (5 bases). CDR3: CALGEPFLPGADKLIF. For the CDR3, the DNA is TGTGCTCTTGGGGAACCATTTCTCCCGGGGGCCGATAAACTCATCTTT.